Listed here are 9 T cell receptor beta chains from one sample, sequenced in a study of control samples from healthy donors and cancer patients. Produced via immunoSEQ multiplex PCR; TCRdb's table is partial and in-frame only. The sample yields about 140,000 clones, about 89% seen once. Sequencing was done on a sample of blood. Every receptor here comes from a man between 18 and 29 years old in good health.

This chain links TRBV12-3 or TRBV12-4 with TRBJ2-1, with a tentative D call TRBD1 (5 bases). The CDR3 runs 13 residues. V was shortened by 6 bases and J by 4 bases, with 10 bases between the two germline ends. This chain's CDR3 is CASRFRQYNEQFF. The CDR3 DNA reads as TGTGCCAGCAGATTCCGACAGTACAATGAGCAGTTCTTC.

V is TRBV29-1 and J is TRBJ2-5; 11 bases are a match to TRBD1. Germline V gene data show CDR1 as SQVTM and CDR2 as ANQGSEA. The CDR3 length is 14 residues. J gave up 5 bases and V 4 bases, and 6 bases lay outside the gene matches. CDR3 bases: TGCAGCGTTGCTCGGACAGGGGGCAGGGAGACCCAGTACTTC. Its protein product is CSVARTGGRETQYF.

The chain links TRBV7-3 to TRBJ1-1; D possibly corresponds to TRBD1 (5 bases). CDR3 length: 15 amino acids. V was trimmed by 5 bases and J by 4 bases, leaving 17 bases between them. CDR1 SGHTA and CDR2 FQGTGA come from the germline V gene. The DNA for the CDR3 is TGTGCCAGCAGCAAAACGGGGGTCGTGAGCACTGAAGCTTTCTTT. It translates to CASSKTGVVSTEAFF.

This chain links TRBV29-1 with TRBJ1-2; D is unclear. This CDR3 comprises 11 residues. V lost 3 bases to trimming and J lost 5 bases, with 7 bases between them. The germline V gene encodes CDR1 SQVTM and CDR2 ANQGSEA. For the CDR3, the DNA is TGCAGCGTTGAGAGAGTATATGGCTACACCTTC. Protein sequence: CSVERVYGYTF. The full variable domain, rest sourced from reference TRBV29-1 and TRBJ1-2, is SAVISQKPSRDICQRGTSLTIQCQVDSQVTMMFWYRQQPGQSLTLIATANQGSEATYESGFVIDKFPISRPNLTFSTLTVSNMSPEDSSIYLCSVERVYGYTFGSGTRLTVV.

J is TRBJ2-7 and V is TRBV27; D is undetermined. V lost 5 bases and J lost 6, with 14 bases in between. Germline-derived CDR1 and CDR2 are MNHEY and SMNVEV (reference sequence). The CDR3 extends over 13 amino acids. The CDR3 DNA sequence: TGTGCCAGCAGTCCAACGAGTGAGGCCGAGCAGTACTTC. Translated: CASSPTSEAEQYF.

The gene calls are TRBV27 and TRBJ2-3, with D uncertain. This CDR3 has 11 amino acids. The germline V gene has CDR1 MNHEY and CDR2 SMNVEV (reference sequence). Trimming took 2 bases from V and 3 from J, leaving 0 bases between them. CDR3 DNA: TGTGCCAGCAGTTTAACAGATACGCAGTATTTT. Protein sequence: CASSLTDTQYF.

The genes are TRBV5-6 and TRBJ2-7, with no clear D. Deletions cut 4 bases from V and 6 bases from J, with 8 bases between. CDR1 is SGHDT and CDR2 is YYEEEE in the germline V gene. The CDR3 is 11 residues long. CDR3 sequence (DNA): TGTGCCAGCAGCCTCGGGTTCGAGCAGTACTTC. Translated, it gives CASSLGFEQYF. Full variable domain (missing parts from reference TRBV5-6 and TRBJ2-7): DAGVTQSPTHLIKTRGQQVTLRCSPKSGHDTVSWYQQALGQGPQFIFQYYEEEERQRGNFPDRFSGHQFPNYSSELNVNALLLGDSALYLCASSLGFEQYFGPGTRLTVT.

This chain connects TRBV2 to TRBJ1-1; 8 bases align to TRBD1. V was pared by 10 bases and J by 0 bases, with 4 bases of the junction left unmatched. This CDR3 has 13 residues. The germline gives CDR1 SNHLY, CDR2 FYNNEI. The CDR3 sequence is CAKDRGLNTEAFF. The CDR3 DNA reads as TGTGCCAAAGACAGGGGTTTGAACACTGAAGCTTTCTTT.

The chain has TRBV7-2 and TRBJ2-7; D might be TRBD2 (7 bases). CDR1 and CDR2 from the germline V gene are SGHTA and FQGNSA. The V end was cut by 1 base, the J end by 0 bases, with 13 bases between. This CDR3 comprises 16 residues. CDR3 DNA: TGTGCCAGCAGCTTAGGGGGGGGCCCAAGCTCCTACGAGCAGTACTTC. Amino acids: CASSLGGGPSSYEQYF.